A single sample gave rise to the 27 T cell receptor beta chains below, sequenced in a study of OX40 agonist ivuxolimab in advanced cancers. This table comes from immunoSEQ multiplex PCR, and its TCRdb copy is limited to in-frame clones, with some not included. Of around 84,000 clones in the sample, about 90% were seen once. This specimen was CD4+ or CD8+ T cells sorted from blood, taken in a trial of the OX40 agonist ivuxolimab. The receptors were gathered from an adult with an advanced solid tumor such as melanoma, head and neck, liver or kidney cancer.

The chain links TRBV28 to TRBJ2-3; 10 nucleotides align to TRBD2. Trimming cost V 6 bases and J 4 bases; bases outside gene matches: 7. The germline CDR1 and CDR2 sequences are MDHEN and SYDVKM. The length of the CDR3 is 15 residues. This chain's CDR3 is CASSLLAGEADTQYF. CDR3 bases: TGTGCCAGCAGCCTCCTAGCGGGAGAAGCAGATACGCAGTATTTT. Complete variable domain (other parts from reference TRBV28 and TRBJ2-3): DVKVTQSSRYLVKRTGEKVFLECVQDMDHENMFWYRQDPGLGLRLIYFSYDVKMKEKGDIPEGYSVSREKKERFSLILESASTNQTSMYLCASSLLAGEADTQYFGPGTRLTVL.

The chain links TRBV5-1 to TRBJ2-3, with 10 bases identical to TRBD1. The CDR3 length is 17 residues. Per the germline V gene, CDR1 is SGHRS and CDR2 is YFSETQ. The ends lost 0 bases at V and 0 bases at J; junction bases unmatched: 4. This CDR3 is CASSLGDRGFSTDTQYF. The CDR3, as DNA: TGCGCCAGCAGCTTGGGGGACAGGGGATTCAGCACAGATACGCAGTATTTT. Supplemented by reference TRBV5-1 and TRBJ2-3, the full variable domain reads KAGVTQTPRYLIKTRGQQVTLSCSPISGHRSVSWYQQTPGQGLQFLFEYFSETQRNKGNFPGRFSGRQFSNSRSEMNVSTLELGDSALYLCASSLGDRGFSTDTQYFGPGTRLTVL.

In DNA form, the CDR3 reads TGTGCCAGCAGTGAAGGACCGCGGGGGATCCCATATTCGCAGTATTTT. Translating it yields CASSEGPRGIPYSQYF. The gene calls are TRBV6-1 and TRBJ2-3; 7 positions match TRBD2. The CDR3 has 16 amino acids. Germline V gives CDR1 MNHNS, CDR2 SASEGT. The V and J ends lost 1 base and 10 bases, in that order; junction bases with no gene match: 14.

The chain has TRBV7-2 and TRBJ2-7; 11 bases line up with TRBD1. The CDR3 contains 14 residues. J gave up 7 bases and V 5 bases, and 7 bases lay outside the gene matches. Germline V gene data show CDR1 as SGHTA and CDR2 as FQGNSA. The CDR3 coding sequence is TGTGCCAGCAGCCCCGGACAGGGGGCGTGGGAGCAGTACTTC. Translation gives CASSPGQGAWEQYF.

The rearrangement joins TRBV28 to TRBJ2-5; 10 positions match TRBD2. J lost 7 bases, V lost 6 bases, and 17 bases had no gene match. Germline-derived CDR1 and CDR2 are MDHEN and SYDVKM. The length of the CDR3 is 17 residues. CDR3 residues: CASRLPSSGRGVRTQYF. The CDR3 DNA sequence: TGTGCCAGCAGACTTCCCAGCAGCGGGAGGGGAGTCCGGACCCAGTACTTC.

V usage is TRBV28 and J usage is TRBJ1-2; the D is unclear. The CDR3 runs to 18 residues. Germline-derived CDR1 and CDR2 are MDHEN and SYDVKM. Trimming shortened V by 1 base and J by 4 bases, and 22 bases separated the two germline ends. CDR3: CASSLSRNREASSYGYTF. CDR3 sequence (DNA): TGTGCCAGCAGTTTATCCCGAAACCGCGAGGCGTCAAGCTATGGCTACACCTTC.

The V call is TRBV28, the J call TRBJ2-7; 7 positions agree with TRBD1. This CDR3 spans 12 amino acids. Losses at the gene ends were 6 bases for V and 3 bases for J; bases not matched to a gene: 2. Looked up from germline, CDR1 is MDHEN and CDR2 is SYDVKM. The CDR3 sequence is CASRRQGYEQYF. In DNA, the CDR3 is TGTGCCAGCAGAAGACAGGGCTACGAGCAGTACTTC.

The V gene is TRBV12-5, the J gene TRBJ2-7, with 7 bases that match TRBD1. Looked up from germline, CDR1 is LGHNT and CDR2 is FRNRAP. The CDR3 has 13 amino acids. Germline trimming cut 7 bases from V and 1 base from J; bases unmatched to any gene: 4. For the CDR3, the DNA is TGTGCTAGTGACCGGACAGGATCCTACGAGCAGTACTTC. This encodes CASDRTGSYEQYF.

The chain is built from TRBV19 and TRBJ2-2, with 7 nucleotides matching TRBD2. The germline V gene encodes CDR1 LNHDA and CDR2 SQIVND (reference sequence). J lost 0 bases, V lost 7 bases, and 8 bases had no gene match. CDR3 length: 16 residues. The CDR3 nucleotides are TGTGCCAGTAAATCCGGCCGGGGGGCGAACACCGGGGAGCTGTTTTTT. This codes for CASKSGRGANTGELFF.

This chain connects TRBV6-6 to TRBJ2-7; no definite D call. The CDR3 contains 16 residues. Germline V gene lookup returns CDR1 MNHNY and CDR2 SVGAGI (reference sequence). V was clipped by 6 bases and J by 3 bases, with 21 bases between them. CDR3 sequence reads: CASSLRGRGSFYEQYF. The CDR3 DNA reads TGTGCCAGCAGCCTCCGTGGAAGAGGCTCGTTCTACGAGCAGTACTTC.

The chain employs TRBV29-1 and TRBJ2-1; weak D call: TRBD2 (6 bases). V was clipped by 6 bases and J by 0 bases, with 18 bases between them. Germline CDR1 reads SQVTM; CDR2 reads ANQGSEA. This CDR3 region has 16 residues. CDR3 DNA sequence: TGCAGCGTGAGCGACTTACGGGGGAGCTCCTACAATGAGCAGTTCTTC. Translated: CSVSDLRGSSYNEQFF.

The J gene is TRBJ2-3, the V gene TRBV14; 9 positions agree with TRBD2. Trimming removed 2 bases from V and 1 base from J; junction bases left unmatched: 4. This CDR3 is 16 amino acids long. CDR1 is SGHDN and CDR2 is FVKESK in the germline V gene. This chain's CDR3 is CASSQQLAGGTDTQYF. The CDR3 nucleotides read TGTGCCAGCAGCCAACAGTTAGCGGGGGGCACAGATACGCAGTATTTT.

This clone was found a few times. The V gene is TRBV28, the J gene TRBJ1-4; no clear D. Trimming left V 7 bases short and J 7 bases short, with 16 bases between. Germline loops: CDR1 MDHEN, CDR2 SYDVKM. The CDR3 runs 14 residues. CDR3 sequence: CASIPLGEGEKLFF. CDR3 DNA: TGTGCCAGCATCCCCCTCGGCGAGGGTGAAAAACTGTTTTTT.

The V and J genes are TRBV28 and TRBJ1-2, with unresolved D. Germline CDR1 reads MDHEN; CDR2 reads SYDVKM. The CDR3 spans 11 residues. The V and J ends lost 3 bases and 4 bases respectively, with 3 bases between them. The CDR3 region has the DNA TGTGCCAGCAGTTTGGTCTATGGCTACACCTTC. Translating gives CASSLVYGYTF.

The V gene is TRBV28, the J gene TRBJ2-2, with unresolved D. Germline V gives CDR1 MDHEN, CDR2 SYDVKM. The CDR3 runs to 13 residues. Trimming removed 2 bases at V and 9 bases at J, with 10 bases between. Written as DNA, the CDR3 is TGTGCCAGCAGTTTAGCAGTGCACCGGGAGCTGTTTTTT. Protein sequence: CASSLAVHRELFF.

This sequence joins TRBV18 and TRBJ2-3; D is unclear. This CDR3 is 12 amino acids long. The V and J ends lost 3 bases and 6 bases respectively, with 7 bases between them. Germline V lookup: CDR1 KGHSH, CDR2 LQKENI. This chain's CDR3 is CASSPGRDTQYF. The CDR3 DNA reads as TGTGCCAGCTCACCTGGTAGGGATACGCAGTATTTT.

This clone showed up just a few times. The DNA of the CDR3 is TGTGCCATCAGTGTGGGACAGTGGAACACTGAAGCTTTCTTT. This codes for CAISVGQWNTEAFF. The gene calls are TRBV10-3 and TRBJ1-1; 7 nucleotides line up with TRBD1. Trimming cost V 4 bases and J 1 base; bases outside gene matches: 3. The CDR3 totals 14 residues. Germline V gene lookup returns CDR1 ENHRY and CDR2 SYGVKD.

Comment on this clone: Without the conserved terminal phenylalanine or tryptophan, this CDR3 likely stems from a read error. Because the CDR3's place on the DNA is in doubt, the DNA is left out and the CDR3 is given as listed by TCRdb. This rearrangement joins TRBV5-4 to TRBJ1-2; the table's D call TRBD1 went unverified against the DNA. The germline gives CDR1 SGHNT, CDR2 YYREEE (reference sequence). A total of 15 residues make up the CDR3, ends included. This chain's CDR3 is CASSLGLRTGGVLSL.

V and J are TRBV10-3 and TRBJ1-2, with a weak D call TRBD1 (6 bases). Germline values: CDR1 ENHRY, CDR2 SYGVKD. CDR3 length: 14 residues. Deletions cut 10 bases from V and 2 bases from J, with 17 bases between. DNA for the CDR3: TGTGCCACGGGACCGGGACAAGCAAACTATGGCTACACCTTC. Translating gives CATGPGQANYGYTF.

This chain connects TRBV10-2 to TRBJ1-1; no definite D call. Germline-derived CDR1 and CDR2 are WSHSY and SAAADI. V shed 3 bases and J shed 1 base, with 6 bases lying between them. The CDR3 contains 13 residues. CDR3 sequence reads: CASSEQRNTEAFF. CDR3 sequence (DNA): TGCGCCAGCAGTGAACAGCGGAACACTGAAGCTTTCTTT.

This clone occurred a few times. The chain uses TRBV28 and TRBJ1-2; TRBD1 aligns across 8 bases. Germline V gene lookup returns CDR1 MDHEN and CDR2 SYDVKM. The CDR3 runs 15 residues. J gave up 2 bases and V 5 bases, and 7 bases lay outside the gene matches. CDR3: CASSPSDRGNYGYTF. Written as DNA, the CDR3 is TGTGCCAGCAGTCCCTCCGACAGGGGAAACTATGGCTACACCTTC.

The V and J genes are TRBV18 and TRBJ1-1; D not resolved. This CDR3 has 13 residues. Trimming took off 3 bases at V and 3 bases at J, with 8 bases between the two ends. Germline-derived CDR1 and CDR2 are KGHSH and LQKENI. CDR3 DNA sequence: TGTGCCAGCTCACCGGATCAGGACACTGAAGCTTTCTTT. It is translated as CASSPDQDTEAFF.

The chain uses TRBV27 and TRBJ1-2; no clear D gene. The V end lost 10 bases, the J end lost 7 bases, and 19 bases lay between the germline ends. The CDR3 has 13 amino acids. Germline V CDR1 and CDR2: MNHEY, SMNVEV (reference sequence). DNA of the CDR3: TGTGCCACCAGGACGGCGAGGTGGGGTGGCTACACCTTC. Protein: CATRTARWGGYTF.

The V and J genes are TRBV5-1 and TRBJ2-7, with 10 bases aligning to TRBD1. This CDR3 spans 15 amino acids. Germline CDR1 reads SGHRS; CDR2 reads YFSETQ. Trimming at V came to 0 bases and at J to 6 bases, leaving 6 bases not matched to a gene. CDR3 residues: CASSLVGTGAPEQYF. The DNA of the CDR3 is TGCGCCAGCAGCTTGGTGGGGACAGGGGCCCCCGAGCAGTACTTC.

The chain combines TRBV14 with TRBJ2-1; 9 nucleotides line up with TRBD1. V shed 0 bases, J shed 8 bases, and the junction held 11 bases outside the gene matches. Germline loops: CDR1 SGHDN, CDR2 FVKESK. The CDR3 consists of 17 residues. CDR3: CASSQDWLRQGDDEQFF. CDR3 nucleotide sequence: TGTGCCAGCAGCCAAGACTGGCTGAGACAGGGGGACGATGAGCAGTTCTTC.

This clone was picked up a small number of times. This chain joins TRBV27 and TRBJ2-7, with 8 positions matching TRBD2. The CDR3 contains 16 residues. The germline CDR1 and CDR2 sequences are MNHEY and SMNVEV (reference sequence). J lost 0 bases, V lost 6 bases, and 10 bases had no gene match. CDR3 protein: CASSPLTSASSYEQYF. The DNA for the CDR3 is TGTGCCAGCAGCCCCCTGACTAGCGCGAGCTCCTACGAGCAGTACTTC.

V and J are TRBV5-1 and TRBJ2-3; 8 positions match TRBD2. V gave up 0 bases and J gave up 2 bases; unmatched junction bases: 8. Germline V gene sequence: CDR1 SGHRS, CDR2 YFSETQ. This CDR3 has 17 residues. The CDR3 DNA follows: TGCGCCAGCAGCTTGGGGGGGACTAGTGAGGCCACAGATACGCAGTATTTT. Translation: CASSLGGTSEATDTQYF.